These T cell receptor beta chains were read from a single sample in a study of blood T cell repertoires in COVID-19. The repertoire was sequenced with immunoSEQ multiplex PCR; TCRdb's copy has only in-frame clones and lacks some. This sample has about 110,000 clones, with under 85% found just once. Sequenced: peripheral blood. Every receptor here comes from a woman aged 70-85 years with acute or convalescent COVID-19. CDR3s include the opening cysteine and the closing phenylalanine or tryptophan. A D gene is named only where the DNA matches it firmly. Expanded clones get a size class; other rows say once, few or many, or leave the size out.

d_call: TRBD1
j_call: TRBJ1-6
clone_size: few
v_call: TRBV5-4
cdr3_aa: CASSARTGRNSPLHF
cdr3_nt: TGTGCCAGCAGCGCACGGACAGGGCGTAATTCACCCCTCCACTTT

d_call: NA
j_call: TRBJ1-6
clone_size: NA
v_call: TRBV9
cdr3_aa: CASSGGQREYNSPLHF
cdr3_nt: TGTGCCAGCAGCGGAGGACAGAGGGAATATAATTCACCCCTCCACTTT

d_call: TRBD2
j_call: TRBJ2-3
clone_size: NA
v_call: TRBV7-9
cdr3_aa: CASSPRLAGGDTQYF
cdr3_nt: TGTGCCAGCAGCCCCAGACTAGCGGGGGGGGATACGCAGTATTTT

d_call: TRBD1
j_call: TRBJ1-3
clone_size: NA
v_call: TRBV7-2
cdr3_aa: CASSTDWLQGKRNTIYF
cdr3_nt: TGTGCCAGCAGTACTGATTGGCTACAGGGGAAAAGAAACACCATATATTTT

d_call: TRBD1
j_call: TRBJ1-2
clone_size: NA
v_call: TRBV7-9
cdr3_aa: CASSSGGDYGYTF
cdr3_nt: TGTGCCAGCAGCTCAGGGGGCGACTATGGCTACACCTTC

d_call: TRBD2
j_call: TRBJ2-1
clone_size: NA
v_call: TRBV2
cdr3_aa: CASRATSGGASEQFF
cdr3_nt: TGTGCCAGCAGAGCGACTAGCGGGGGGGCGAGTGAGCAGTTCTTC

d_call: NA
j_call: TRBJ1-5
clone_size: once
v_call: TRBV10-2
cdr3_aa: CASRGGNQPQHF
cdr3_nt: TGCGCCAGCCGGGGGGGTAATCAGCCCCAGCATTTT

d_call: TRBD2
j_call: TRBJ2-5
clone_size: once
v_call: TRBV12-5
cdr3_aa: CASGPPGLAGVLETQYF
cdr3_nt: TGTGCTAGTGGTCCGCCGGGACTAGCGGGAGTTTTAGAGACCCAGTACTTC

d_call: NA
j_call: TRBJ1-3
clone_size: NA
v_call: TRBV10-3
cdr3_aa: CAIRQPSGNTIYF
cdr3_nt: TGTGCCATCCGACAGCCCTCTGGAAACACCATATATTTT

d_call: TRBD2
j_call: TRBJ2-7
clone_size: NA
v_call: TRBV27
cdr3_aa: CASSLFPLTSGSFLEQYF
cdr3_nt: TGTGCCAGCAGTTTATTCCCCCTGACTAGCGGGAGTTTCCTAGAGCAGTACTTC

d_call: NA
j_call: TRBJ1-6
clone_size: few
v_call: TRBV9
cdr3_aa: CASSVGNRDNSPLHF
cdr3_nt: TGTGCCAGCAGCGTAGGCAACAGGGATAATTCACCCCTCCACTTT

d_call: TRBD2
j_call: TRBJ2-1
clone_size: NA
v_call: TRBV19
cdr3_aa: CASLAGAGYNEQFF
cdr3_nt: TGTGCCAGTCTAGCGGGAGCCGGATACAATGAGCAGTTCTTC

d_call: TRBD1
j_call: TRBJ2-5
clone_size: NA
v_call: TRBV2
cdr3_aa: CASRRLDRAGQETQYF
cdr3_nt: TGTGCCAGCCGTCGCCTGGACAGGGCGGGTCAAGAGACCCAGTACTTC

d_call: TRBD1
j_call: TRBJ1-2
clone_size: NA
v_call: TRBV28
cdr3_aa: CASREGTGTYGYTF
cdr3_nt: TGTGCCAGCAGGGAGGGGACAGGCACCTATGGCTACACCTTC

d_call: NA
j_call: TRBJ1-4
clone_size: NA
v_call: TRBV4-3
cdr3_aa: CASSRDGLFEKLFF
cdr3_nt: TGCGCCAGCAGCCGAGATGGCCTTTTTGAAAAACTGTTTTTT

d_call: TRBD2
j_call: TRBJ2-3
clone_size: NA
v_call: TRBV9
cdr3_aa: CASSVSGAGLTDTQYF
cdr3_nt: TGTGCCAGCAGCGTATCTGGAGCGGGACTGACAGATACGCAGTATTTT

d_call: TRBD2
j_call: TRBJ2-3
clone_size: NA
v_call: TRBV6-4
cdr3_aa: CASSEFGGAIDTQYF
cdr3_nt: TGTGCCAGCAGTGAATTCGGGGGGGCCATAGATACGCAGTATTTT

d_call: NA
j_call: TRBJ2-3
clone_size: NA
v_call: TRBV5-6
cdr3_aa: CASSFSGTQYF
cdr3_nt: TGTGCCAGCAGCTTCTCGGGTACGCAGTATTTT

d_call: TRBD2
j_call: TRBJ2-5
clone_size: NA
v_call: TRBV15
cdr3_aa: CATSRRQTAGGQETQYF
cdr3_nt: TGTGCCACCAGCAGACGACAGACGGCGGGGGGCCAAGAGACCCAGTACTTC

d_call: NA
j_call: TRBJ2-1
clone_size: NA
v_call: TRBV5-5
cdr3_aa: CASSSGLNVRDEQFF
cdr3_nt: TGTGCCAGCAGCTCCGGACTAAACGTCCGGGATGAGCAGTTCTTC

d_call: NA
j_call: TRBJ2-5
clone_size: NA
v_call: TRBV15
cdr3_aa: CATSLGAWETQYF
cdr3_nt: TGTGCCACGTCGCTAGGGGCTTGGGAGACCCAGTACTTC

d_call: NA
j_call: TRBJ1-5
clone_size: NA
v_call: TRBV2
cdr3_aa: CASSAANSNQPQHF
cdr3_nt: TGTGCCAGCAGTGCTGCGAATAGCAATCAGCCCCAGCATTTT